This TCR beta chain was sequenced in a study of OX40 agonist ivuxolimab in advanced cancers. On the study more broadly: The patients got ivuxolimab, which is an agonistic anti-OX40 (CD134) antibody. Patients achieving partial responses numbered three: one hepatocellular carcinoma case and two cutaneous melanoma cases.

The method was immunoSEQ multiplex PCR; TCRdb's version includes in-frame clones alone and lacks a portion of them. The sample yields approximately 43,000 clones, 85% seen once. The CDR3 covers 14 residues. V was clipped by 5 bases and J by 15 bases; unmatched bases: 12. Germline assignment: CDR1 LGHNT and CDR2 FRNRAP. The chain couples TRBV12-5 to TRBJ2-4, with 11 positions matching TRBD2. This TCR came from an adult with an advanced solid tumor such as melanoma, head and neck, liver or kidney cancer. Here the sequenced sample was CD4+ or CD8+ T cells sorted from blood, taken in a trial of the OX40 agonist ivuxolimab. The DNA of the CDR3 is TGTGCTAGTGGTCCCAGGACTAGCGGGTCGGTTAGGTACTTC. Protein: CASGPRTSGSVRYF.